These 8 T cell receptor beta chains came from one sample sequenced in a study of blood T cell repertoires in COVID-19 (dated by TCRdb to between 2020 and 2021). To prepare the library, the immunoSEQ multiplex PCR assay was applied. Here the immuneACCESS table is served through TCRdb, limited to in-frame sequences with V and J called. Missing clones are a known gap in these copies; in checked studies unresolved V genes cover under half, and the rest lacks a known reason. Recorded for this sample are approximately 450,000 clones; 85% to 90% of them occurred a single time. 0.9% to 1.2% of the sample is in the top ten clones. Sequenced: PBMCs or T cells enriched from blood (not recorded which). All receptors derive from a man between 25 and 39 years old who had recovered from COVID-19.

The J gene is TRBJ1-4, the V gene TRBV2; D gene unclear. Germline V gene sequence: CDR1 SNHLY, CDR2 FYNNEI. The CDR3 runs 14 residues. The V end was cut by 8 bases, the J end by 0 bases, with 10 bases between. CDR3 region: CASALGATNEKLFF. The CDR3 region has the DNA TGTGCCAGCGCGCTCGGAGCAACTAATGAAAAACTGTTTTTT.

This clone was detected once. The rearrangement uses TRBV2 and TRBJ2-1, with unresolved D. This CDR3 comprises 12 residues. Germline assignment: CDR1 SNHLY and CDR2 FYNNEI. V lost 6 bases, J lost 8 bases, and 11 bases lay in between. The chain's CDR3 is CASRVPSDEQFF. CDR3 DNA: TGTGCCAGCAGGGTCCCTAGTGATGAGCAGTTCTTC.

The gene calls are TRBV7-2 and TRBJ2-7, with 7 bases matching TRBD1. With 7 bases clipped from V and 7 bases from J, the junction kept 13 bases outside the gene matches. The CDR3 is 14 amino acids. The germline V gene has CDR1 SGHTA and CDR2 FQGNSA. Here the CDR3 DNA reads TGTGCCAGCAAAATGGGGCAGGGGGTATGGGAGCAGTACTTC. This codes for CASKMGQGVWEQYF.

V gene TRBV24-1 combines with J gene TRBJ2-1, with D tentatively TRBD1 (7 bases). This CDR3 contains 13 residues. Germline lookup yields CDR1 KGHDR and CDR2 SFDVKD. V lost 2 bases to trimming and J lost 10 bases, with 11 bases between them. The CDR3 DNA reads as TGTGCCACCAGTGATTCGACAGGGAGGGAGCAGTTCTTC. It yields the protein CATSDSTGREQFF.

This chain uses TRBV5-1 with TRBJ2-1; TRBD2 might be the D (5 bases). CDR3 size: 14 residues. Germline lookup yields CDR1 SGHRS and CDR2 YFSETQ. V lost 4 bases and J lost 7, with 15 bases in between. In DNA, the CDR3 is TGCGCCAGCAGCCCCGAGGTGATAGCGAATGAGCAGTTCTTC. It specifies CASSPEVIANEQFF.

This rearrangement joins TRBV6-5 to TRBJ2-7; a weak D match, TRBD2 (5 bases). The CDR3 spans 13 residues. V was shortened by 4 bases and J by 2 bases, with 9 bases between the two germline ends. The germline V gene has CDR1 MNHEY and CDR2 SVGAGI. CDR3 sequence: CASSFDGTYEQYF. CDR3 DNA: TGTGCCAGCAGTTTCGACGGGACCTACGAGCAGTACTTC.

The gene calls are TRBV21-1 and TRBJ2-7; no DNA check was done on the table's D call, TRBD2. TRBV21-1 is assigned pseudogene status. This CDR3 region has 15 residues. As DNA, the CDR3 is TGTGCCAGCAGCCCGCCCGGGGGATCTACCTACGAGCAGTACTTC. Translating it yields CASSPPGGSTYEQYF.

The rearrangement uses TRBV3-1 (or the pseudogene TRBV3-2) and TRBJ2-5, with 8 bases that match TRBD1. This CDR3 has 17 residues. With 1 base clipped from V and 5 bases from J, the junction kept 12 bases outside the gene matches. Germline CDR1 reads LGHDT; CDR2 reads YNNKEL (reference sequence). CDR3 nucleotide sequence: TGTGCCAGCAGCCAAGGTCGTCTACAGGGGGTAAGGGAGACCCAGTACTTC. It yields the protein CASSQGRLQGVRETQYF.